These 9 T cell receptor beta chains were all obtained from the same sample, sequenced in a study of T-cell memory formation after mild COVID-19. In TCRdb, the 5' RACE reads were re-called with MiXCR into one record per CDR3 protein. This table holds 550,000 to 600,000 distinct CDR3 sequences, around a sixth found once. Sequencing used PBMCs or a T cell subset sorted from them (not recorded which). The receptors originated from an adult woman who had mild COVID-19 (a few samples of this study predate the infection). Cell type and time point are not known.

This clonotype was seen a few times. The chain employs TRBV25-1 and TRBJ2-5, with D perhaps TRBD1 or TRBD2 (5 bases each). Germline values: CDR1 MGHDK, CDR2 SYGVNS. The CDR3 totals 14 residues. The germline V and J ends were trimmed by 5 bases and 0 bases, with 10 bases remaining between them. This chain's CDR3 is CASSPWGNQETQYF. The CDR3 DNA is TGTGCCAGCAGTCCCTGGGGGAACCAAGAGACCCAGTACTTC.

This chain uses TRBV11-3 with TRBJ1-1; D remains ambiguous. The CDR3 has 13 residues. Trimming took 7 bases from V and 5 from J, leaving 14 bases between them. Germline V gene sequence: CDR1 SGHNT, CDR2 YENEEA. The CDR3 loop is CASTAIERTEAFF. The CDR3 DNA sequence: TGTGCCAGCACCGCTATTGAAAGGACTGAAGCTTTCTTT.

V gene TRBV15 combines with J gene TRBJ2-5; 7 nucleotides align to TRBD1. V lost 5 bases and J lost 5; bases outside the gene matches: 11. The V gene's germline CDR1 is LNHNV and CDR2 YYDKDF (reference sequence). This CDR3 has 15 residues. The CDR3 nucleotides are TGTGCCACCAGCGAGGAGCGAGGGGGCCTCGAGACCCAGTACTTC. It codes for CATSEERGGLETQYF.

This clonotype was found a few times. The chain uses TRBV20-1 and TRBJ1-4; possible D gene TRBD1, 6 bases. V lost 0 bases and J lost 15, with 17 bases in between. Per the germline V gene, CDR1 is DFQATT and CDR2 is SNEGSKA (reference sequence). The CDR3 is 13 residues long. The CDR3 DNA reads TGCAGTGCTAGAGATTCGATGGGGGCGGCGGTGTTTTTT. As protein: CSARDSMGAAVFF.

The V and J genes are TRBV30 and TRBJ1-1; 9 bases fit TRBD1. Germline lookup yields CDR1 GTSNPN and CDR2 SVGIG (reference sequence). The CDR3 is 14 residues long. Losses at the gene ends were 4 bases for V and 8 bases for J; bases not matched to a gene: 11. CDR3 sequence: CAWTRTGDSTEAFF. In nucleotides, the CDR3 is TGTGCCTGGACCCGGACAGGGGACAGCACCGAAGCTTTCTTT.

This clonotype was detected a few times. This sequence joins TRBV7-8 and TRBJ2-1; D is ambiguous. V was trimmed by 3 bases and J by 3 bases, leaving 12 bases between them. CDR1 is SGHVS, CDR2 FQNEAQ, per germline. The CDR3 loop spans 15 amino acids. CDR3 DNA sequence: TGTGCCAGCAGCTTTGGGGTGGGCCTCTACAATGAGCAGTTCTTC. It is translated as CASSFGVGLYNEQFF. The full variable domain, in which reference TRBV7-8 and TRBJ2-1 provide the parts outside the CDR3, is GAGVSQSPRYKVAKRGQDVALRCDPISGHVSLFWYQQALGQGPEFLTYFQNEAQLDKSGLPSDRFFAERPEGSVSTLKIQRTQQEDSAVYLCASSFGVGLYNEQFFGPGTRLTVL.

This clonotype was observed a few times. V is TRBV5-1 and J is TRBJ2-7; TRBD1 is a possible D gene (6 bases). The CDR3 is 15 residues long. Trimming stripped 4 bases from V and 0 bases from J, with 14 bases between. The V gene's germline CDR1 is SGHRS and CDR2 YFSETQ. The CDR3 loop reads CASSKTGAYSYEQYF. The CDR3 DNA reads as TGCGCCAGCAGCAAGACAGGCGCCTACTCCTACGAGCAGTACTTC.

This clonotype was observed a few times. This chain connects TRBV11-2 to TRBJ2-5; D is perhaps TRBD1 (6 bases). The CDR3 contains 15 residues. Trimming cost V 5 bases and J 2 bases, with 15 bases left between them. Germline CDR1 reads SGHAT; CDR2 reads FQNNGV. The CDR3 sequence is CASSLGQRTQETQYF. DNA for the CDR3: TGTGCCAGCAGCCTCGGACAGAGAACTCAAGAGACCCAGTACTTC.

CDR3 sequence: CSVSYKGREKLFF. The DNA for the CDR3 is TGCAGTGTCTCATATAAGGGCCGGGAAAAACTGTTTTTT. V gene TRBV20-1 combines with J gene TRBJ1-4, with no clear D. The CDR3 is 13 residues long. V was pared by 7 bases and J by 8 bases, with 17 bases between. The germline V gene encodes CDR1 DFQATT and CDR2 SNEGSKA (reference sequence).